This T cell receptor (beta chain) was sequenced in a study of shared clonotypes between healthy human individuals. Across the study: Donors consisted of two women and a few men between 18 and 49.

Germline V gene sequence: CDR1 SNHLY, CDR2 FYNNEI. Between the trimmed V and J ends, which lost 4 bases and 1 base, there was a span of 10 bases. The CDR3 contains 15 residues. Whole-study results and caveats: The sharing of roughly 5% of naive CD4 clonotypes was seen across a few donors. Non-shared clonotypes had lower generation probabilities than clonotypes shared by all four sorted-subset donors.

TCRdb keeps only in-frame clones here, not all; method: immunoSEQ multiplex PCR. In the table there are about 680,000 clones, roughly 72% of which are singletons. This clone showed up just a few times. The antigen is unknown. All participating donors were Caucasian adults from Nashville, Tennessee. The source of this sequence is a woman aged 30 to 39 in good health. V usage is TRBV2 and J usage is TRBJ2-2; a weak D match, TRBD1 (5 bases). The sequencing sample was made of memory CD4+ T cells sorted from blood. Sample subset: CD45RA-negative fraction. Here the CDR3 DNA reads TGTGCCAGCAGTGTGGGCAGGGAGAACACCGGGGAGCTGTTTTTT. Its translation: CASSVGRENTGELFF. Looking up the rest from reference TRBV2 and TRBJ2-2 gives the full variable domain: EPEVTQTPSHQVTQMGQEVILRCVPISNHLYFYWYRQILGQKVEFLVSFYNNEISEKSEIFDDQFSVERPDGSNFTLKIRSTKLEDSAMYFCASSVGRENTGELFFGEGSRLTVL.